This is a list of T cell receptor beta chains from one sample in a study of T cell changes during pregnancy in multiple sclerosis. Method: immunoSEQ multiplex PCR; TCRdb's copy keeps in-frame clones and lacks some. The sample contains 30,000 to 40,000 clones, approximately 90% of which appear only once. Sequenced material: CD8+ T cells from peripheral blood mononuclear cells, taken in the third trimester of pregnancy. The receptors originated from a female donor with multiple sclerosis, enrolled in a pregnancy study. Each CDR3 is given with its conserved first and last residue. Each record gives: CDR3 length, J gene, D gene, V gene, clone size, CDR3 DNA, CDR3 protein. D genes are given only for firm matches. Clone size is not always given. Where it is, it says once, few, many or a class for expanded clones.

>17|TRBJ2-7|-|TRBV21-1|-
TGTGCCAGCAGCAAAAAGACGGGACAATCCAGCTCCTACGAGCAGTACTTC
CASSKKTGQSSSYEQYF
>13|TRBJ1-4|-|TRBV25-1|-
TGTGCCACCCAGGGTGTGGCTTGGGAAAAACTGTTTTTT
CATQGVAWEKLFF
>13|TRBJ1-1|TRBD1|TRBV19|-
TGTGCCAGTAGTCTGAACAGGGGGACTGAAGCTTTCTTT
CASSLNRGTEAFF
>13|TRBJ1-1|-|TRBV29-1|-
TGCAGCGTGACGGGGGACCCGAACACTGAAGCTTTCTTT
CSVTGDPNTEAFF
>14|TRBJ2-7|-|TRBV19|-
TGTGCCAGTAGTCCTTCGACAGGCCCCTACGAGCAGTACTTC
CASSPSTGPYEQYF
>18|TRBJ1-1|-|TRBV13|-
TGTGCCAGCAGCTTATCCCCCGGCGTGGGACTTCAGCACACTGAAGCTTTCTTT
CASSLSPGVGLQHTEAFF
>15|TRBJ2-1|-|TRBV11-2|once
TGTGCCAGCAGCTTACAGGGGCGCTCCTACAATGAGCAGTTCTTC
CASSLQGRSYNEQFF
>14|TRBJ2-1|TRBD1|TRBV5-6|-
TGTGCCAGCACCTTTGCAGGGGGATACAATGAGCAGTTCTTC
CASTFAGGYNEQFF
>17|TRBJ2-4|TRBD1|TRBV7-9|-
TGTGCCAGCAGCTTACATGGACAGGGGGCGTCCAAAAACATTCAGTACTTC
CASSLHGQGASKNIQYF
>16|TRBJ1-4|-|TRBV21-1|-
TGTGCCAGCAGCAACCCCGGACAGGGATATAATGAAAAACTGTTTTTT
CASSNPGQGYNEKLFF
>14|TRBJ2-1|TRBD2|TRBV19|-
TGTGCCAGTGGACTAGCGGGGGGTTACAATGAGCAGTTCTTC
CASGLAGGYNEQFF
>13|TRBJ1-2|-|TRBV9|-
TGTGCCAGCAGCGTAGCAGGGCTGGATGGCTACACCTTC
CASSVAGLDGYTF
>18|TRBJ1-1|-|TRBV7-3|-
TGTGCCAGCAGCCCAAAGGGGCCAAATCAGGCTCCGAACACTGAAGCTTTCTTT
CASSPKGPNQAPNTEAFF
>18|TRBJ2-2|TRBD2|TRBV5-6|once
TGTGCCAGCAGCGTGGGACTAGCGGGGGGGGTGAACACCGGGGAGCTGTTTTTT
CASSVGLAGGVNTGELFF
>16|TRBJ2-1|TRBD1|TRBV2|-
TGTGCCAGCAGGCAAACCGGGACAGGGAGGAAGAATGAGCAGTTCTTC
CASRQTGTGRKNEQFF
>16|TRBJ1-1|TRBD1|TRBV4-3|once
TGCGCCAGCAGCCGCCAAGCAGGGGGCGCGGACACTGAAGCTTTCTTT
CASSRQAGGADTEAFF
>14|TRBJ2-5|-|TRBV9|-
TGTGCCAGCAGCTCCCAAGGGAGAGGTGAGACCCAGTACTTC
CASSSQGRGETQYF
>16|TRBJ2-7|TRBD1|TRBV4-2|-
TGTGCCAGCAGCCAACCTGACAGGGATGGGTCCTCCGAGCAGTACTTC
CASSQPDRDGSSEQYF
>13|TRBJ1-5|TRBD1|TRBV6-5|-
TGTGCCAGCGGTAACAGGGGGGACAGGCCCCAGCATTTT
CASGNRGDRPQHF
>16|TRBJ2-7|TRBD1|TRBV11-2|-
TGTGCCAGCAGCTCCTACCAGGACAGGGGATCCTACGAGCAGTACTTC
CASSSYQDRGSYEQYF
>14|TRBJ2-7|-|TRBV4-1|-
TGCGCCAGCAGCCAACACAGGAGCGCCTACGAGCAGTACTTC
CASSQHRSAYEQYF
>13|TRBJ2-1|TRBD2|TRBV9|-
TGTGCCAGCAGCGGGACTAGCAACAATGAGCAGTTCTTC
CASSGTSNNEQFF
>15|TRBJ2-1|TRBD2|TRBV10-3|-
TGTGCCATCCTTGGGACTAGCGGGGGGGGGAATGAGCAGTTCTTC
CAILGTSGGGNEQFF
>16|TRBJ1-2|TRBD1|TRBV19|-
TGTGCCAGTAGTATAAAGGGACAGGGAATACCCTATGGCTACACCTTC
CASSIKGQGIPYGYTF
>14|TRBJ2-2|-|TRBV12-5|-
TGTGCTAGTTCTCCCACGGGGAACACCGGGGAGCTGTTTTTT
CASSPTGNTGELFF
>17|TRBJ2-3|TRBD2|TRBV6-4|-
TGTGCCAGCAGTGACTCGAAAGGCGGGGGGGCATCAGATACGCAGTATTTT
CASSDSKGGGASDTQYF